These T cell receptor beta chains were read from a single sample in a study of blood T cell repertoires in COVID-19. Using immunoSEQ multiplex PCR, the repertoire was profiled, and TCRdb retains in-frame clones only, with some absent. The sample lists 250,000 to 350,000 clones, 65% to 85% occurring once. Sequences were obtained from peripheral blood. The receptors stem from a human donor with COVID-19, enrolled during active disease. The donor label of this sample is uncertain. Both conserved end residues are part of each CDR3. The order of the fields is D gene, J gene, clone size, V gene, CDR3 protein, CDR3 DNA. D genes are given only for firm matches. Clone size is shown for a subset of rows, as once, few, many or a class of expanded clone.

D: .
J: TRBJ2-6
size: .
V: TRBV2
CDR3: CASRWGLDTSGANVLTF
DNA: TGTGCCAGCCGTTGGGGCCTTGACACGTCTGGGGCCAACGTCCTGACTTTC

D: TRBD2
J: TRBJ2-7
size: .
V: TRBV6-2/TRBV6-3
CDR3: CASTPRGSGSEQYF
DNA: TGTGCCAGCACCCCCCGGGGTAGCGGGAGCGAGCAGTACTTC

D: TRBD1
J: TRBJ1-4
size: .
V: TRBV3-1/TRBV3-2
CDR3: CASSPDRAINEKLFF
DNA: TGTGCCAGCAGCCCGGACAGGGCGATTAATGAAAAACTGTTTTTT

D: .
J: TRBJ2-7
size: .
V: TRBV12-3/TRBV12-4
CDR3: CASSLSDDSKQYF
DNA: TGTGCCAGCAGTTTATCGGACGACAGTAAGCAGTACTTC

D: .
J: TRBJ1-6
size: .
V: TRBV5-8
CDR3: CASSYTGPLHF
DNA: TGTGCCAGCAGCTACACAGGACCCCTCCACTTT

D: .
J: TRBJ1-2
size: few
V: TRBV7-8
CDR3: CASSLVAGETLYGYTF
DNA: TGTGCCAGCAGCTTAGTCGCGGGCGAAACCCTCTATGGCTACACCTTC

D: .
J: TRBJ1-5
size: .
V: TRBV6-2/TRBV6-3
CDR3: CASSYYQGSNQPQHF
DNA: TGTGCCAGCAGTTACTACCAGGGTAGCAATCAGCCCCAGCATTTT

D: .
J: TRBJ1-2
size: .
V: TRBV5-6
CDR3: CASSSRGPRGIYYGYTF
DNA: TGTGCCAGCAGCTCGCGTGGCCCCCGAGGGATATACTATGGCTACACCTTC

D: TRBD1
J: TRBJ2-6
size: .
V: TRBV29-1
CDR3: CSVVGTVASGANVLTF
DNA: TGCAGCGTTGTAGGGACAGTAGCCTCTGGGGCCAACGTCCTGACTTTC

D: .
J: TRBJ2-3
size: many
V: TRBV5-1
CDR3: CASSLAGLGSFDTQYF
DNA: TGCGCCAGCAGCTTGGCCGGTTTGGGCTCTTTCGATACGCAGTATTTT

D: .
J: TRBJ1-2
size: few
V: TRBV2
CDR3: CASSVEGALGGYTF
DNA: TGTGCCAGCAGTGTAGAGGGAGCCCTTGGTGGCTACACCTTC

D: .
J: TRBJ1-2
size: few
V: TRBV6-1
CDR3: CASSENFGDGYTF
DNA: TGTGCCAGCAGTGAAAATTTCGGAGATGGCTACACCTTC

D: TRBD2
J: TRBJ2-1
size: .
V: TRBV7-3
CDR3: CASSLFSGNEQFF
DNA: TGTGCCAGCAGCTTATTTAGCGGGAATGAGCAGTTCTTC

D: .
J: TRBJ2-1
size: .
V: TRBV3-1/TRBV3-2
CDR3: CASSQVPYIYNEQFF
DNA: TGTGCCAGCAGCCAAGTTCCCTATATATACAATGAGCAGTTCTTC

D: TRBD1
J: TRBJ2-1
size: .
V: TRBV25-1
CDR3: CASSDLQGYNEQFF
DNA: TGTGCCAGCAGTGATTTACAGGGGTACAATGAGCAGTTCTTC

D: .
J: TRBJ2-7
size: .
V: TRBV7-2
CDR3: CASSLSSYEQYF
DNA: TGTGCCAGCAGCCTGAGCTCCTACGAGCAGTACTTC

D: TRBD1
J: TRBJ1-1
size: once
V: TRBV6-5
CDR3: CASSYSGTGGSEAFF
DNA: TGTGCCAGCAGTTACTCGGGGACAGGGGGAAGTGAAGCTTTCTTT

D: TRBD2
J: TRBJ2-3
size: .
V: TRBV7-2
CDR3: CASSLVAPGGGRASDTQYF
DNA: TGTGCCAGCAGCTTAGTGGCCCCCGGGGGCGGGAGGGCCTCGGATACGCAGTATTTT

D: TRBD2
J: TRBJ2-7
size: .
V: TRBV18
CDR3: CASSPGVERGNYEQYF
DNA: TGTGCCAGCTCACCGGGGGTGGAGCGGGGGAACTACGAGCAGTACTTC

D: TRBD2
J: TRBJ2-7
size: .
V: TRBV10-3
CDR3: CAISTSGSSYEQYF
DNA: TGTGCCATCAGTACTAGCGGGAGCTCCTACGAGCAGTACTTC

D: .
J: TRBJ2-3
size: .
V: TRBV5-4
CDR3: CAIGRDSFTDTQYF
DNA: TGTGCCATCGGGCGGGACTCCTTCACAGATACGCAGTATTTT

D: .
J: TRBJ2-3
size: .
V: TRBV4-2
CDR3: CASSALTGGTGDTQYF
DNA: TGTGCCAGCAGCGCTCTTACCGGAGGGACGGGAGATACGCAGTATTTT

D: .
J: TRBJ2-7
size: .
V: TRBV29-1
CDR3: CSVKDGASSYEQYF
DNA: TGCAGCGTTAAGGATGGGGCAAGCTCCTACGAGCAGTACTTC

D: .
J: TRBJ1-1
size: .
V: TRBV19
CDR3: CASSIETLNTEAFF
DNA: TGTGCCAGTAGTATAGAGACACTGAACACTGAAGCTTTCTTT

D: TRBD1
J: TRBJ1-1
size: once
V: TRBV18
CDR3: CASSQLDRIEAFF
DNA: TGTGCCAGCTCACAACTGGACAGGATCGAAGCTTTCTTT

D: .
J: TRBJ1-5
size: .
V: TRBV19
CDR3: CASSWGDSNQPQHF
DNA: TGTGCCAGTTCGTGGGGGGATAGCAATCAGCCCCAGCATTTT

D: .
J: TRBJ1-1
size: .
V: TRBV29-1
CDR3: CSVDQGLNTEAFF
DNA: TGCAGCGTTGATCAGGGGCTGAACACTGAAGCTTTCTTT

D: TRBD1
J: TRBJ1-5
size: .
V: TRBV28
CDR3: CASSQDRGNQPQHF
DNA: TGTGCCAGCAGTCAAGACAGGGGCAATCAGCCCCAGCATTTT

D: TRBD1
J: TRBJ1-4
size: .
V: TRBV19
CDR3: CATRTGGGEKLFF
DNA: TGTGCCACCCGGACAGGGGGGGGTGAAAAACTGTTTTTT

D: TRBD2
J: TRBJ2-7
size: .
V: TRBV5-1
CDR3: CASSPGGVAGGYYEQYF
DNA: TGCGCCAGCAGCCCCGGAGGCGTAGCGGGAGGTTACTACGAGCAGTACTTC

D: TRBD1
J: TRBJ1-2
size: .
V: TRBV5-4
CDR3: CATAEDRVSGYTF
DNA: TGTGCCACGGCGGAGGACAGGGTGAGTGGCTACACCTTC

D: .
J: TRBJ1-2
size: .
V: TRBV5-6
CDR3: CASSLVETGGYGYTF
DNA: TGTGCCAGCAGCTTGGTAGAGACAGGAGGTTATGGCTACACCTTC

D: TRBD2
J: TRBJ2-3
size: .
V: TRBV7-9
CDR3: CASSFFSLKREVPTDTQYF
DNA: TGTGCCAGCAGCTTCTTTTCCCTAAAGCGGGAGGTTCCCACAGATACGCAGTATTTT

D: TRBD2
J: TRBJ2-7
size: .
V: TRBV29-1
CDR3: CSVYSGRDYEQYF
DNA: TGCAGCGTTTATAGCGGGAGAGACTACGAGCAGTACTTC

D: .
J: TRBJ1-4
size: .
V: TRBV18
CDR3: CASSRLGDFNEKLFF
DNA: TGTGCCAGCTCTCGCCTGGGAGATTTTAATGAAAAACTGTTTTTT

D: TRBD1
J: TRBJ2-7
size: .
V: TRBV6-2/TRBV6-3
CDR3: CASSYRAGGQYEQYF
DNA: TGTGCCAGCAGTTACCGGGCAGGGGGCCAGTACGAGCAGTACTTC

D: TRBD1
J: TRBJ2-7
size: .
V: TRBV6-5
CDR3: CASSQGQGFDEQYF
DNA: TGTGCCAGCAGCCAGGGACAGGGGTTCGACGAGCAGTACTTC

D: TRBD1
J: TRBJ2-2
size: .
V: TRBV5-6
CDR3: CASSWGTGGLAGELFF
DNA: TGTGCCAGCAGCTGGGGGACAGGGGGTTTAGCCGGGGAGCTGTTTTTT